This T cell receptor (beta chain) is drawn from a study of blood T cell repertoires in COVID-19 (TCRdb year 2020). Describing the broader study: Samples covering the acute and convalescent phases of COVID-19 were provided by collaborators in the United States, Italy and Spain. The prospective study material was composed of cDNA or gDNA derived from T cells, B-cell-depleted T cells, or PBMCs. Deeply sampled blood TCRbeta repertoires from subjects exposed to, actively infected with, or recovered from COVID-19 were included in the dataset. The repertoires were made available in a free public database intended to serve as a resource for research on the immune response to SARS-CoV-2. Samples came from the ongoing ImmuneRACE study (first 160 participants) plus 1,254 subjects from 6 global collaborators. Nearly every sample came with metadata listing a de-identified subject ID, COVID-19 status, age in years and sex. Where HLA class I and class II types were available, the types were taken from metadata supplied by the sample provider, not from assay-based typing. The paper as a whole reports these results and caveats: How much clinical and demographic metadata was included differed by source and by participant, and the metadata was provided uncurated.

V was cut back by 8 bases and J by 5 bases, leaving a gap of 25 bases between them. CDR1 and CDR2 were assigned from the germline V gene as SGHAT and FQNNGV. From cysteine to phenylalanine, the CDR3 is 16 amino acids long. Of the read, only the CDR3 DNA is kept; its 48 bases are in frame from base 1. Enrolling through a virtual design, the prospective study's participants ranged in age from roughly 18 to 90 years and lived across 20 to 25 United States geographic areas. Cohort assignment in the prospective study relied on participant-reported clinical history from a screening survey and a study questionnaire. In the prospective study, mobile phlebotomists collected whole blood, serum and a nasopharyngeal or oropharyngeal swab from each participant. Participants in the prospective study had the option to provide additional blood draws and questionnaires over a roughly 2-month period. Before DNA extraction, blood samples from the prospective study were shipped at room temperature or frozen.

Points on this clone: No antigen is known for it. Base qualities were left out, and no much larger clone turns up one base away.

The immunoSEQ Assay, a bias-controlled multiplex PCR, was used to amplify TCRbeta CDR3 regions from genomic DNA. Per the authors' processing: The number of nucleated cells in each sample was estimated by amplification of reference gene primers within the assay. To quantify the absolute abundance of each unique TCRbeta CDR3 rearrangement, sequence reads were collapsed and filtered. For each sample, productive Simpson clonality was calculated as the square root of Simpson's diversity index across productive rearrangements. TCRdb re-hosts the immuneACCESS table, in-frame sequences only. Its copies lack some clones; in the studies checked, an unresolved V gene accounts for under half of them, and the cause for the rest is not known. V, J and clone size reflect that table, while D and trimming were determined from the DNA. This sample gives approximately 270,000 clones in total; about nine tenths of them show up just once. The top ten clones comprise 4.1% of the sample.

The clonotype originates from a woman younger than 45 with acute COVID-19. Sequencing was carried out using PBMCs or T cells enriched from blood (not recorded which). The chain is encoded by TRBV11-2 joined to TRBJ2-7, with the D segment identity uncertain. The CDR3 protein sequence reads: CASVPPGTSPFNEQYF. The DNA reads as follows: TGTGCCAGCGTCCCCCCAGGTACCTCACCCTTCAACGAGCAGTACTTC.